Below are 20 T cell receptor beta chains sequenced from a single sample in a study of blood T cell repertoires in COVID-19. Data came from immunoSEQ multiplex PCR; TCRdb stores just in-frame clones and leaves some out. In the table there are approximately 47,000 clones, about 90% of which are singletons. Sequencing was performed on peripheral blood. Receptors were obtained from a human donor with active COVID-19. The donor label of this sample is uncertain.

This clone appeared once. The chain carries TRBV30 and TRBJ2-7; D unclear. The CDR3 length is 11 residues. The germline gives CDR1 GTSNPN, CDR2 SVGIG (reference sequence). V lost 5 bases, J lost 12 bases, and 17 bases lay in between. The CDR3 DNA reads TGTGCCTGGGTTCGTAGTGGTTATCTGTACTTC. It is translated as CAWVRSGYLYF.

The J gene is TRBJ1-1, the V gene TRBV7-3; 7 nucleotides line up with TRBD1. V trimming: 6 bases; J trimming: 6 bases; junction bases outside the gene matches: 7. The CDR3 sequence is 13 residues long. Germline CDR1 and CDR2: SGHTA and FQGTGA. This CDR3 reads CASRPTGSSEAFF. In nucleotides, the CDR3 is TGTGCCAGCAGACCGACAGGGTCCTCTGAAGCTTTCTTT.

V and J are TRBV10-3 and TRBJ2-2; 13 nucleotides line up with TRBD2. The CDR3 is made up of 16 amino acids. Germline lookup yields CDR1 ENHRY and CDR2 SYGVKD. The V gene end was trimmed by 6 bases and the J gene end by 5 bases; junction bases not matched to a gene: 6. The CDR3 here is CAISSTSGRGTGELFF. The CDR3 nucleotides are TGTGCCATCAGCAGCACTAGCGGGAGGGGGACCGGGGAGCTGTTTTTT.

J is TRBJ1-2 and V is TRBV5-1; TRBD1 agrees at 8 bases. V trimming: 3 bases; J trimming: 4 bases; junction bases outside the gene matches: 5. The CDR3 sequence is 14 residues long. Germline V CDR1 and CDR2: SGHRS, YFSETQ. As DNA, the CDR3 is TGCGCCAGCAGCTCCGACAGGGGCAGCTATGGCTACACCTTC. Amino acids: CASSSDRGSYGYTF.

The J gene is TRBJ2-7, the V gene TRBV4-2; TRBD2 might be the D (6 bases). From germline, CDR1 is LGHNA and CDR2 YNFKEQ. Trimming took off 1 base at V and 2 bases at J, with 15 bases between the two ends. This CDR3 spans 16 amino acids. The CDR3, as DNA: TGTGCCAGCAGCCAAGTCGGATCTAGCGAGCCCTACGAGCAGTACTTC. Protein sequence: CASSQVGSSEPYEQYF.

This rearrangement joins TRBV5-1 to TRBJ1-1; D gene uncertain. Germline CDR1 SGHRS, CDR2 YFSETQ. The length of the CDR3 is 14 residues. With 2 bases removed from V and 5 bases from J, the gap between germline ends came to 13 bases. The CDR3 region has the DNA TGCGCCAGCAGCTTCGGTCAGGCGCGAACTGAAGCTTTCTTT. It encodes CASSFGQARTEAFF.

This rearrangement joins TRBV28 to TRBJ2-7; tentatively, D is TRBD2 (5 bases). The CDR3 runs to 13 residues. The V end was cut by 6 bases, the J end by 4 bases, with 13 bases between. The germline V gene encodes CDR1 MDHEN and CDR2 SYDVKM. CDR3 in amino acids: CASRGSGLYEQYF. DNA of the CDR3: TGTGCCAGCAGGGGGAGCGGACTTTACGAGCAGTACTTC.

This chain uses TRBV14 with TRBJ1-5, with D unclear. Trimming cost V 5 bases and J 4 bases, with 3 bases left between them. Germline lookup yields CDR1 SGHDN and CDR2 FVKESK. CDR3 size: 11 residues. The CDR3 region is CASSLNQPQHF. CDR3 nucleotide sequence: TGTGCCAGCAGCTTAAATCAGCCCCAGCATTTT.

This chain connects TRBV19 to TRBJ2-7; 8 bases line up with TRBD2. Germline CDR1 is LNHDA and CDR2 is SQIVND (reference sequence). The CDR3 spans 15 residues. The V and J ends lost 4 bases and 3 bases, in that order; junction bases with no gene match: 8. The CDR3 is CASSRKGLGIYEQYF. As DNA, the CDR3 is TGTGCCAGTAGTAGAAAGGGACTAGGAATCTACGAGCAGTACTTC.

This clone came up once. The chain joins TRBV6-4 to TRBJ2-3; 12 nucleotides align to TRBD2. Trimming took 0 bases from V and 4 from J; bases not matched to a gene: 2. Germline V gene lookup returns CDR1 MRHNA and CDR2 SNTAGT. The CDR3 is made up of 16 amino acids. CDR3 in DNA: TGTGCCAGCAGTGACTCGCTAGCGGGAGGGCCAGATACGCAGTATTTT. It codes for CASSDSLAGGPDTQYF.

V is TRBV5-8 and J is TRBJ1-5; possible D gene TRBD1, 6 bases. The CDR3 spans 15 residues. Trimming removed 0 bases from V and 7 bases from J, with 14 bases in between. The germline V gene has CDR1 SGHTS and CDR2 YDEGEE. The CDR3, as DNA: TGTGCCAGCAGCTTGGAGGGGGGGGCTTGGCAGCCCCAGCATTTT. It codes for CASSLEGGAWQPQHF. The full variable domain, in which reference TRBV5-8 and TRBJ1-5 provide the parts outside the CDR3, is EAGVTQSPTHLIKTRGQQATLRCSPISGHTSVYWYQQALGLGLQFLLWYDEGEERNRGNFPPRFSGRQFPNYSSELNVNALELEDSALYLCASSLEGGAWQPQHFGDGTRLSIL.

The chain links TRBV2 to TRBJ2-2, with D tentatively TRBD1 (5 bases). Between the trimmed V and J ends, which lost 2 bases and 1 base, there was a span of 11 bases. The CDR3 contains 16 residues. Looked up from germline, CDR1 is SNHLY and CDR2 is FYNNEI. CDR3 coding DNA: TGTGCCAGCAGTGAATTAGGGCAGGGGAACACCGGGGAGCTGTTTTTT. Translating it yields CASSELGQGNTGELFF.

The chain combines TRBV4-1 with TRBJ1-1, with a weak D call TRBD1 (6 bases). Germline V gives CDR1 MGHRA, CDR2 YSYEKL. V was cut by 0 bases and J by 4 bases, with 15 bases left in between. CDR3 size: 16 residues. CDR3 DNA: TGCGCCAGCAGCCAAGATGAAGGGGGAGGGGGCACTGAAGCTTTCTTT. This sequence encodes CASSQDEGGGGTEAFF.

In its sample, this clone was seen once. This rearrangement joins TRBV28 to TRBJ2-7; 9 nucleotides match TRBD1. CDR1 and CDR2 (germline): MDHEN, SYDVKM. V shed 1 base, J shed 0 bases, and the junction held 10 bases outside the gene matches. The CDR3 is made up of 18 amino acids. The CDR3, as DNA: TGTGCCAGCAGTTTATTAATTAGGGGACAGGGAGTCTCCTACGAGCAGTACTTC. It yields the protein CASSLLIRGQGVSYEQYF. The full variable domain, with the rest looked up from reference TRBV28 and TRBJ2-7, is DVKVTQSSRYLVKRTGEKVFLECVQDMDHENMFWYRQDPGLGLRLIYFSYDVKMKEKGDIPEGYSVSREKKERFSLILESASTNQTSMYLCASSLLIRGQGVSYEQYFGPGTRLTVT.

The chain employs TRBV29-1 and TRBJ2-7; weak D call: TRBD1 (6 bases). This CDR3 has 12 residues. Deletions cut 6 bases from V and 5 bases from J, with 14 bases between. Germline loops: CDR1 SQVTM, CDR2 ANQGSEA. DNA of the CDR3: TGCAGCGTCACCTCAGGGGCCCACGAGCAGTACTTC. This sequence encodes CSVTSGAHEQYF.

The V and J genes are TRBV7-2 and TRBJ1-1; no firm D call. V dropped 2 bases and J dropped 1 base, with 11 bases sitting between them. The CDR3 is 15 amino acids. Germline CDR1 reads SGHTA; CDR2 reads FQGNSA. CDR3 nucleotides: TGTGCCAGCAGCTTAAGCCTGGGAGCGAACACTGAAGCTTTCTTT. Amino acids: CASSLSLGANTEAFF.

Only one count was recorded for this clone. The CDR3 nucleotides are TGTGCCAGCAGCGAGGGGACACCAGTCAACTATGGCTACACCTTC. It codes for CASSEGTPVNYGYTF. The genes are TRBV5-5 and TRBJ1-2, with a tentative D call TRBD1 (6 bases). The V end lost 4 bases, the J end lost 2 bases, and 15 bases lay between the germline ends. The CDR3 is 15 amino acids. CDR1 and CDR2 from the germline V gene are SGHKS and YYEKEE (reference sequence).

The chain recombines TRBV2 with TRBJ1-1; TRBD1 matches at 9 bases. Losses at the gene ends were 10 bases for V and 4 bases for J; bases not matched to a gene: 7. The CDR3 runs to 13 residues. Germline lookup yields CDR1 SNHLY and CDR2 FYNNEI. The CDR3 loop is CATSGTGLTEAFF. The CDR3 nucleotides are TGTGCCACCTCCGGGACAGGGCTCACTGAAGCTTTCTTT.

Only one count was recorded for this clone. The chain has TRBV5-1 and TRBJ1-1, with 8 nucleotides matching TRBD1. Germline V gene data show CDR1 as SGHRS and CDR2 as YFSETQ. Losses at the gene ends were 5 bases for V and 7 bases for J; bases not matched to a gene: 16. The CDR3 totals 16 residues. Here the CDR3 reads CASSIGQGGSGGEAFF. The CDR3 DNA sequence: TGCGCCAGCAGTATTGGACAGGGAGGATCAGGGGGTGAAGCTTTCTTT.

J is TRBJ2-3 and V is TRBV30; TRBD2 matches at 7 bases. The germline gives CDR1 GTSNPN, CDR2 SVGIG (reference sequence). The CDR3 totals 13 residues. The CDR3 region has the DNA TGTGCTTTGGGGAGGGGACTTTCGTCTGCGCAGTATTTT. Its protein is CALGRGLSSAQYF.